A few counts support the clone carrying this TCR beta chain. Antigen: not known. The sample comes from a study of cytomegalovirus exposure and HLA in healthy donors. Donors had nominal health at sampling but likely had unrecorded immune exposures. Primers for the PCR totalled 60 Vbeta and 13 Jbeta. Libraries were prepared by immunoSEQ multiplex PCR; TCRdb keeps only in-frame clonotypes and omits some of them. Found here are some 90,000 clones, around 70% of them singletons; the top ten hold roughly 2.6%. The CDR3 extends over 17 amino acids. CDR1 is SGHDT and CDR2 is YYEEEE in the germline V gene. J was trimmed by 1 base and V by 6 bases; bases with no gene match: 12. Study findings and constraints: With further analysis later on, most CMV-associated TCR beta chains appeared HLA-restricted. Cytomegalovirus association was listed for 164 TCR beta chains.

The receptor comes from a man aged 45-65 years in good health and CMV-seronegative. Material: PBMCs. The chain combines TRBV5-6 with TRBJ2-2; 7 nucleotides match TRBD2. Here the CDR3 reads CASTPGAGRMNTGELFF. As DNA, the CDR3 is TGTGCCAGCACCCCCGGAGCGGGGAGAATGAACACCGGGGAGCTGTTTTTT.